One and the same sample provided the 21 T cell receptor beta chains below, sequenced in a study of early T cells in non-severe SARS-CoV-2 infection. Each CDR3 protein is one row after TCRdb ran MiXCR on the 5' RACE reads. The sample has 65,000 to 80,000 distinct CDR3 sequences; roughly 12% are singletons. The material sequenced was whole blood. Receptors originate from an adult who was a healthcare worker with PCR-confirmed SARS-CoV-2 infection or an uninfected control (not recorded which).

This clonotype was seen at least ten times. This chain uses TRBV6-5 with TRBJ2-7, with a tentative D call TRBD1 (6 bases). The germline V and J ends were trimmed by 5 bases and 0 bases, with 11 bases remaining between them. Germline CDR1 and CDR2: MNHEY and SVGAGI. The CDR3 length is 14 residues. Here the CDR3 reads CASSPRTASYEQYF. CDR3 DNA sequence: TGTGCCAGCAGTCCCCGGACAGCCTCCTACGAGCAGTACTTC.

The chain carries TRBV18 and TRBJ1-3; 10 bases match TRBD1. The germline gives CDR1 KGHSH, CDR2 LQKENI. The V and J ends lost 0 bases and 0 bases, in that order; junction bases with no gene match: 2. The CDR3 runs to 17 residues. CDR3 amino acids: CASSPPGQGFSGNTIYF. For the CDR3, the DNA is TGTGCCAGCTCACCACCGGGACAGGGGTTCTCTGGAAACACCATATATTTT.

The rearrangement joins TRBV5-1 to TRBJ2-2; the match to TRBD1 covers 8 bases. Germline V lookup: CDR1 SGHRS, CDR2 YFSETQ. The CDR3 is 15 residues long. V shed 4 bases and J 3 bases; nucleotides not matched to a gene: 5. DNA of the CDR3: TGCGCCAGCAGCCAGGGGACAGGAGACACCGGGGAGCTGTTTTTT. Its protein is CASSQGTGDTGELFF.

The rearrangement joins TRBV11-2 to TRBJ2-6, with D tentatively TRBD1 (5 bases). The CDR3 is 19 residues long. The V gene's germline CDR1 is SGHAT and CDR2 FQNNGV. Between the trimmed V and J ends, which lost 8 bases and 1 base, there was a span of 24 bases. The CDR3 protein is CASLSIRVRAGSGANVLTF. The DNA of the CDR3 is TGTGCCAGCTTAAGCATCCGGGTCAGGGCCGGGTCTGGGGCCAACGTCCTGACTTTC.

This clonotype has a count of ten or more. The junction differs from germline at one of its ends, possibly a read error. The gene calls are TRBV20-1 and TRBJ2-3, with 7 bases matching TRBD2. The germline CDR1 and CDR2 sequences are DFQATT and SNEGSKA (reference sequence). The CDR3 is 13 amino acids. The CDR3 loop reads CSGRAGFTDTQYF. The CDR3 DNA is TGCAGTGGTAGAGCGGGGTTCACAGATACGCAGTATTTT.

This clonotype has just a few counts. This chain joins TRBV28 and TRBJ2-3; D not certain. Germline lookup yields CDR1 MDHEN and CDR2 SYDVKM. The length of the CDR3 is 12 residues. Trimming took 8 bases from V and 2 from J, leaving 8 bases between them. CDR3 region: CASGSDTDTQYF. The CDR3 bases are TGTGCCAGCGGGTCAGACACAGATACGCAGTATTTT.

The CDR3 bases are TGTGCCAGCAGCTTAGCGAGGGAATCCGGGGAGCTGTTTTTT. It encodes CASSLARESGELFF. The chain links TRBV7-2 to TRBJ2-2, with D possibly TRBD2 on 5 matching bases. CDR3 length equals 14 residues. The V gene's germline CDR1 is SGHTA and CDR2 FQGNSA. Between the trimmed V and J ends, which lost 0 bases and 6 bases, there was a span of 8 bases.

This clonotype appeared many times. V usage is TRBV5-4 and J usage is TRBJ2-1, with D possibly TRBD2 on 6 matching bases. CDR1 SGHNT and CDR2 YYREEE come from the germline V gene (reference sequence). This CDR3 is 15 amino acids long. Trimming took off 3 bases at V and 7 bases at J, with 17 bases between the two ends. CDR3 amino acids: CASSSQETSVNEQFF. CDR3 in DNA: TGTGCCAGCAGCTCTCAGGAGACTAGTGTTAATGAGCAGTTCTTC. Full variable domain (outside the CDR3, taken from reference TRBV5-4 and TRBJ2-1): ETGVTQSPTHLIKTRGQQVTLRCSSQSGHNTVSWYQQALGQGPQFIFQYYREEENGRGNFPPRFSGLQFPNYSSELNVNALELDDSALYLCASSSQETSVNEQFFGPGTRLTVL.

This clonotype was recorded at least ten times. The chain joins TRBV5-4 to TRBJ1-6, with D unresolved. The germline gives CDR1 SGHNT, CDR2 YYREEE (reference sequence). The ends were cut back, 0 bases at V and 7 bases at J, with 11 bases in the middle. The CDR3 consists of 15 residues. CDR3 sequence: CASSLDTGRNSPLHF. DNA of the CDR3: TGTGCCAGCAGCTTGGACACCGGGAGAAATTCACCCCTCCACTTT.

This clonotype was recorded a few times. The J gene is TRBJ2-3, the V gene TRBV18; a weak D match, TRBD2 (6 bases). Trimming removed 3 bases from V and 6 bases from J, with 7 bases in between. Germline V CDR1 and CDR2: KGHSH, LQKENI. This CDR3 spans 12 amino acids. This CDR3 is CASSPGGDTQYF. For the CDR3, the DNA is TGTGCCAGCTCACCTGGGGGGGATACGCAGTATTTT.

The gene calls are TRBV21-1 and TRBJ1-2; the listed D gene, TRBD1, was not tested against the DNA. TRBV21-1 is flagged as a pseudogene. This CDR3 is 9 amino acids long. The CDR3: CASSTGPLF. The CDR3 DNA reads TGTGCCAGCAGCACTGGACCCCTTTTC.

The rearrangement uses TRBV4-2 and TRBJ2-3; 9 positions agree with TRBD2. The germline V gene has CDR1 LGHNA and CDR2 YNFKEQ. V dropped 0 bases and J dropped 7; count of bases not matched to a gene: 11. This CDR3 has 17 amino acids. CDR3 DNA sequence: TGTGCCAGCAGCCAAGATCTGGGCGCGGGGGGGTCAAATACGCAGTATTTT. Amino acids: CASSQDLGAGGSNTQYF.

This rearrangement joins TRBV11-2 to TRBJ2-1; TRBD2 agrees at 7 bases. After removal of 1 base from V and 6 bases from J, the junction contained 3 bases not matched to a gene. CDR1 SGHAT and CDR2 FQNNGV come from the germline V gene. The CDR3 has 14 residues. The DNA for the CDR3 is TGTGCCAGCAGCTTAGGGCGGGGGTTCAATGAGCAGTTCTTC. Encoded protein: CASSLGRGFNEQFF. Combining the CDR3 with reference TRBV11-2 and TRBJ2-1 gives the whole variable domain EAGVAQSPRYKIIEKRQSVAFWCNPISGHATLYWYQQILGQGPKLLIQFQNNGVVDDSQLPKDRFSAERLKGVDSTLKIQPAKLEDSAVYLCASSLGRGFNEQFFGPGTRLTVL.

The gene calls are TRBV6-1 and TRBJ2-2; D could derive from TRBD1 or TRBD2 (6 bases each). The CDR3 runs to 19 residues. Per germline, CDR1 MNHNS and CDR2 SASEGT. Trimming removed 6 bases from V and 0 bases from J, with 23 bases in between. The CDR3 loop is CASRGPRGTRSSNTGELFF. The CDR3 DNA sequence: TGTGCCAGCAGGGGGCCCCGGGGGACACGATCCTCGAACACCGGGGAGCTGTTTTTT.

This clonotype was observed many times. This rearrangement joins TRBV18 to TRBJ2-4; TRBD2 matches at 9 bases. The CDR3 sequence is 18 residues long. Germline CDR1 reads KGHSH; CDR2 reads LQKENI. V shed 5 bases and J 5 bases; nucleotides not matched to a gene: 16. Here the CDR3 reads CASSWIRLAEVPQNIQYF. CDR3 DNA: TGTGCCAGCTCATGGATCAGACTAGCGGAGGTACCCCAAAACATTCAGTACTTC.

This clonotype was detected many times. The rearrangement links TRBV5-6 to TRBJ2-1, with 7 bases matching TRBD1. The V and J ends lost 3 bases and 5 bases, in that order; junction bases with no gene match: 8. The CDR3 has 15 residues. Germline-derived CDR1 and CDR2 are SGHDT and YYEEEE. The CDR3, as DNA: TGTGCCAGCAGCTGGTTGAGGGACAGCAACAATGAGCAGTTCTTC. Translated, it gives CASSWLRDSNNEQFF. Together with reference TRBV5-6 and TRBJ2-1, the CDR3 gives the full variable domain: DAGVTQSPTHLIKTRGQQVTLRCSPKSGHDTVSWYQQALGQGPQFIFQYYEEEERQRGNFPDRFSGHQFPNYSSELNVNALLLGDSALYLCASSWLRDSNNEQFFGPGTRLTVL.

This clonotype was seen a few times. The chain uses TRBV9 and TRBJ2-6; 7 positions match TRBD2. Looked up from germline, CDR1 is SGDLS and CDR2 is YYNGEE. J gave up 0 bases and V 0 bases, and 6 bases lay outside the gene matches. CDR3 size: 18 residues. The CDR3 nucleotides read TGTGCCAGCAGCGTAGGAAGCGGGGCAAACTCTGGGGCCAACGTCCTGACTTTC. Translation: CASSVGSGANSGANVLTF.

CDR3 in DNA: TGTGCCAGCAGTTTAGATCTAGCGGGGACCTACAATGAGCAGTTCTTC. It yields the protein CASSLDLAGTYNEQFF. The V gene is TRBV12-3 or TRBV12-4, the J gene TRBJ2-1; TRBD2 matches 9 bases. The CDR3 loop spans 16 amino acids. With V trimmed by 1 base and J by 2 bases, 3 bases remained unmatched.

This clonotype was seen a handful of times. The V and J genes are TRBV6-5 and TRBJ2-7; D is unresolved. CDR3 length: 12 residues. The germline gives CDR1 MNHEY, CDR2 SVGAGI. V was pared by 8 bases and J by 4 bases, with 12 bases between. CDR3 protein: CASGSPLYEQYF. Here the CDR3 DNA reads TGTGCCAGCGGCTCCCCCCTTTACGAGCAGTACTTC.

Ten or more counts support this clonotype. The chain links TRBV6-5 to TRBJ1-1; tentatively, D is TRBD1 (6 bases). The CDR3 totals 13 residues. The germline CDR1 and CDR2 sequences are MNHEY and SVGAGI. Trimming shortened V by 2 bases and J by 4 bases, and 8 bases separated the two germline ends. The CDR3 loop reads CASSYEGVTEAFF. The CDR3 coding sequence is TGTGCCAGCAGTTACGAGGGGGTCACTGAAGCTTTCTTT.

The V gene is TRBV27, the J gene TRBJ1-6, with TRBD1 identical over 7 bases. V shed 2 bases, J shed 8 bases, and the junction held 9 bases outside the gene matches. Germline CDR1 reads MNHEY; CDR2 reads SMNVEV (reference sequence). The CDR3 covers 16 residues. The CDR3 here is CASSLRDSLGDSPLHF. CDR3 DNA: TGTGCCAGCAGTTTAAGGGACAGCCTGGGCGATTCACCCCTCCACTTT.